These 2 T cell receptor beta chains came from one sample sequenced in a study of cytomegalovirus exposure and HLA in healthy donors. PCR was performed using 60 Vbeta and 13 Jbeta primers. Assay used: immunoSEQ multiplex PCR; TCRdb lists only in-frame clones, some missing. Reported are 100,000 to 150,000 clones; the ten largest clones contain 1.5% to 2%. The sequenced material came from PBMCs. Receptor source: a man aged 18-30 years in good health and CMV-seronegative.

The DNA of the CDR3 is TGTGCCAGTAACCCAGGACAGGGCTACACAGATACGCAGTATTTT. It encodes CASNPGQGYTDTQYF. The chain employs TRBV19 and TRBJ2-3, with 8 positions matching TRBD1. The junction had 8 bases not matched to a gene; V was cut back by 7 bases and J by 2 bases. The germline CDR1 and CDR2 sequences are LNHDA and SQIVND (reference sequence). The CDR3 consists of 15 residues.

The V gene is TRBV7-2, the J gene TRBJ1-2, with 9 bases aligning to TRBD1. Trimming removed 2 bases from V and 5 bases from J; junction bases left unmatched: 6. CDR1 and CDR2 (germline): SGHTA, FQGNSA. The CDR3 has 15 amino acids. The CDR3 DNA is TGTGCCAGCAGCTTATCTCCGGGACAGGGATATGGCTACACCTTC. Its translation: CASSLSPGQGYGYTF.